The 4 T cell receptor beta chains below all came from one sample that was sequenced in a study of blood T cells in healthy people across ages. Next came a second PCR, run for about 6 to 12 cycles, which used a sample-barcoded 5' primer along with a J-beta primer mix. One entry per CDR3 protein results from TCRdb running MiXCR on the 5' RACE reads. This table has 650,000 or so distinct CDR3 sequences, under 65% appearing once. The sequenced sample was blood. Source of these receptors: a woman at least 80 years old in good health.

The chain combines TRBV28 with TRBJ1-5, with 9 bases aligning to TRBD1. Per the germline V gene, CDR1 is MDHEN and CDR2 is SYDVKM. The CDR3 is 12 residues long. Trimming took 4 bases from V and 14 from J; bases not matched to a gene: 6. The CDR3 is CASSYGTGTEHF. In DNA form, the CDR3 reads TGTGCCAGCAGTTATGGGACAGGGACCGAGCATTTT.

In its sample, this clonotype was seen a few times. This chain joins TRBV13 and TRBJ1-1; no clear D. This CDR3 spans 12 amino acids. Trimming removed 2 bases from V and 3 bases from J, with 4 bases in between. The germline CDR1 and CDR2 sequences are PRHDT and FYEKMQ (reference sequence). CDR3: CASSLPDTEAFF. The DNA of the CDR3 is TGTGCCAGCAGCTTACCCGACACTGAAGCTTTCTTT.

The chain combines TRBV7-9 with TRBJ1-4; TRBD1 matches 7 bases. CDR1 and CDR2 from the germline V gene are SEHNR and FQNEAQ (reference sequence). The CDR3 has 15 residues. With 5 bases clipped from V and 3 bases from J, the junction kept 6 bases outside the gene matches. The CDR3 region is CASSGDRAANEKLFF. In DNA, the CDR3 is TGTGCCAGCAGCGGAGACAGGGCGGCTAATGAAAAACTGTTTTTT.

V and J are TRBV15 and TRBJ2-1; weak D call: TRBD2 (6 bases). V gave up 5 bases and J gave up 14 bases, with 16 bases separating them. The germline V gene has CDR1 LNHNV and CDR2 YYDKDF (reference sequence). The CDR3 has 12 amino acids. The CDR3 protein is CATSPGLTREFF. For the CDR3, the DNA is TGTGCCACCAGCCCGGGGTTGACTAGGGAGTTCTTC.